This T cell receptor beta chain was captured in a study of shared clonotypes between healthy human individuals. Study observations and caveats: Investigators collected only blood, and repertoires in tissues likely differ. Clonotypes shared by all four sorted-subset donors had higher generation probabilities than non-shared clonotypes.

V shed 5 bases, J shed 0 bases, and the junction held 14 bases outside the gene matches. CDR1 is LNHDA and CDR2 is SQIVND in the germline V gene (reference sequence). This CDR3 is built from 19 residues. Profiled with immunoSEQ multiplex PCR; TCRdb holds only in-frame clones, not every one. This table holds roughly 2.6 million clones, roughly nine tenths found once. This clone was seen just once. Its specificity is not known. The material sequenced was naive CD4+ T cells sorted from blood. Described subset: CD45RA+ positively selected. This receptor was identified in a man between 18 and 35 years old in good health. The chain employs TRBV19 and TRBJ1-5, with 9 bases identical to TRBD1. Written as DNA, the CDR3 is TGTGCCAGTAGTCCCCGACAGGGGGAAACCCTGTATAGCAATCAGCCCCAGCATTTT. Translating gives CASSPRQGETLYSNQPQHF.